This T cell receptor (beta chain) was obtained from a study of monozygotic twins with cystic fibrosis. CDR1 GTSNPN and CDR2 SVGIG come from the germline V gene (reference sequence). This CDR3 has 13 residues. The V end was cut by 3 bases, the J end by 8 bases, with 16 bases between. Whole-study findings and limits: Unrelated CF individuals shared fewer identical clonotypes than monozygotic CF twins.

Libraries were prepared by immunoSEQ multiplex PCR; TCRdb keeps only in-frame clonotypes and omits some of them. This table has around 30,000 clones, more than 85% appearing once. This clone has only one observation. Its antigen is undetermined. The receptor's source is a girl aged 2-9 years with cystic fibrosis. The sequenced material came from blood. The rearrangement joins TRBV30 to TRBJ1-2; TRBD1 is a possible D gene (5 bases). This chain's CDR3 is CAWSETTGGGYTF. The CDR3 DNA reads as TGTGCCTGGAGCGAAACCACAGGAGGAGGCTACACCTTC.